What follows is one TCR beta chain and its context. The data are from a study of blood T cell repertoires in COVID-19. Study overall: The cDNA or gDNA used as material had been derived from T cells, B-cell-depleted T cells, or PBMCs.

Trimming left V 4 bases short and J 4 bases short, with 19 bases between. The germline gives CDR1 SGHTA, CDR2 FQGTGA. There are 17 residues in the CDR3. Profiling relied on immunoSEQ multiplex PCR, and the TCRdb table lists in-frame clones only, not all of them. Counted here are under 300,000 clones, roughly 91% occurring once; the ten biggest clones make up 2% to 2.5%. Categorization into cohorts depended on clinical history that participants reported. V gene TRBV7-3 combines with J gene TRBJ2-2; D might be TRBD2 (6 bases). The sequencing sample was made of PBMCs or T cells enriched from blood (not recorded which). The receptor's source is an older woman in a cohort exposed to, infected with or recovered from COVID-19 (not recorded which). CDR3 in DNA: TGTGCCAGCAGCTCATACACCGCGGGAATAAGCACCGGGGAGCTGTTTTTT. Translation gives CASSSYTAGISTGELFF. Drawing the rest from reference TRBV7-3 and TRBJ2-2, the complete variable domain is GAGVSQTPSNKVTEKGKYVELRCDPISGHTALYWYRQSLGQGPEFLIYFQGTGAADDSGLPNDRFFAVRPEGSVSTLKIQRTERGDSAVYLCASSSYTAGISTGELFFGEGSRLTVL.